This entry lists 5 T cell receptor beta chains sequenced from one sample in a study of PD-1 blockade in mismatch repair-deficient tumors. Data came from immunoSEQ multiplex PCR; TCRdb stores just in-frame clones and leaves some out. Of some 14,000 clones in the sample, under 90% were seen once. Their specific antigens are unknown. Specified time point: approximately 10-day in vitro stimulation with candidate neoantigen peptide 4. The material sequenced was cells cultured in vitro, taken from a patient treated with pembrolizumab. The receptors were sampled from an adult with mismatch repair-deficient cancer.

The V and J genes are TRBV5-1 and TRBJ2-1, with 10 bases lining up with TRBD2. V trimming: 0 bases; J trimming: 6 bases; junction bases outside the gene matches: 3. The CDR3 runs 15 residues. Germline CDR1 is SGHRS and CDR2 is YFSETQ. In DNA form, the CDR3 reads TGCGCCAGCAGCTTGGTGGTAGCGGGGGGCAATGAGCAGTTCTTC. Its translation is CASSLVVAGGNEQFF.

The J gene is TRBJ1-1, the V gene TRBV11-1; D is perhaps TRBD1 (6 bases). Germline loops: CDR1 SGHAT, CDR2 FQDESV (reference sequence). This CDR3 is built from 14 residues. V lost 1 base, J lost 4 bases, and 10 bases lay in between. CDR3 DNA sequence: TGTGCCAGCAGCTTAGGCAGGGGAAGCACTGAAGCTTTCTTT. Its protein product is CASSLGRGSTEAFF.

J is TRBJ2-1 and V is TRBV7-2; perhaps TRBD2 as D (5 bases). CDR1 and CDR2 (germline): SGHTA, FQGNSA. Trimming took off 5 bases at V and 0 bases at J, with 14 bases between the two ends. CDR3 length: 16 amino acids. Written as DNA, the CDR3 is TGTGCCAGCAGCACCTTTACTACTAGCTCCTACAATGAGCAGTTCTTC. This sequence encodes CASSTFTTSSYNEQFF.

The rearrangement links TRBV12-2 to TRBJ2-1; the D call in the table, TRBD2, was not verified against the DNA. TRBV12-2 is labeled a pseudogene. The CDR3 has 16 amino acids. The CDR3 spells CASRLGGGKTYNEQFF. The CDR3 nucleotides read TGTGCAAGTCGCTTAGGGGGGGGAAAGACCTACAATGAGCAGTTCTTC.

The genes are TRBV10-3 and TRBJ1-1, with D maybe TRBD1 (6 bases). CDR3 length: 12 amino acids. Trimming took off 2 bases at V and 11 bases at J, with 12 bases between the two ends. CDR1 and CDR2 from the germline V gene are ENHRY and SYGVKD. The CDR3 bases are TGTGCCATCAGTGAGGGGACACTGATGGCTTTCTTT. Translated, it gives CAISEGTLMAFF.